This is a list of T cell receptor beta chains from one sample in a study of OX40 agonist ivuxolimab in advanced cancers. Method: immunoSEQ multiplex PCR; TCRdb's copy keeps in-frame clones and lacks some. Here the sample spans almost 90,000 clones, about 86% being singletons. Sample: CD4+ or CD8+ T cells sorted from blood, taken in a trial of the OX40 agonist ivuxolimab. These receptors all stem from an adult with an advanced solid tumor such as melanoma, head and neck, liver or kidney cancer. Both conserved end residues are part of each CDR3. D genes are given only for firm matches.

v_gene: TRBV25-1
d_gene: -
CDR3aa: CASSESGAVEKLFF

v_gene: TRBV5-5
d_gene: -
CDR3aa: CASSLGQGPIADTQYF

v_gene: TRBV18
d_gene: -
CDR3aa: CASSPRSIGVDNQPQHF

v_gene: TRBV7-2
d_gene: -
CDR3aa: CASSPNPNPDTQYF

v_gene: TRBV7-2
d_gene: -
CDR3aa: CASSLSRTDTQYF

v_gene: TRBV7-2
d_gene: -
CDR3aa: CASSRGRNYNEQFF

v_gene: TRBV18
d_gene: -
CDR3aa: CASSTQGTANYGYTF

v_gene: TRBV5-1
d_gene: TRBD1
CDR3aa: CASSPLDRGNYGYTF

v_gene: TRBV6-1
d_gene: TRBD1
CDR3aa: CASSAGDRGRTGELFF

v_gene: TRBV7-9
d_gene: -
CDR3aa: CASSFPQGWGSNEQFF

v_gene: TRBV28
d_gene: -
CDR3aa: CASSLWGSGSDTQYF

v_gene: TRBV6-6
d_gene: -
CDR3aa: CASSYAARGSNQPQHF

v_gene: TRBV4-3
d_gene: TRBD2
CDR3aa: CASSRSLAGGYNEQFF

v_gene: TRBV5-1
d_gene: TRBD1
CDR3aa: CASSLGPGQGGTEAFF

v_gene: TRBV6-1
d_gene: -
CDR3aa: CASTDSSRTQYF

v_gene: TRBV19
d_gene: TRBD1
CDR3aa: CASSISNRGRSGYTF

v_gene: TRBV4-1
d_gene: -
CDR3aa: CASSQDYWGAYEQYF

v_gene: TRBV5-3
d_gene: TRBD2
CDR3aa: CARSEGLAGGRSYNEQFF

v_gene: TRBV10-1
d_gene: -
CDR3aa: CASMMDADGYEQYF

v_gene: TRBV6-1
d_gene: -
CDR3aa: CASSEPRWDEQFF

v_gene: TRBV15
d_gene: -
CDR3aa: CATSSGSRRQPQHF

v_gene: TRBV5-1
d_gene: TRBD2
CDR3aa: CASSPGTSGGAYEQFF

v_gene: TRBV2
d_gene: TRBD2
CDR3aa: CASSDGGVRDTQYF

v_gene: TRBV5-1
d_gene: TRBD1
CDR3aa: CASSLTGDSGTEAFF

v_gene: TRBV29-1
d_gene: -
CDR3aa: CSVTLAPYEQYF

v_gene: TRBV5-6
d_gene: TRBD1
CDR3aa: CASSSRTGSTDTQYF

v_gene: TRBV9
d_gene: -
CDR3aa: CASSDNPYRVPLDTQYF

v_gene: TRBV19
d_gene: -
CDR3aa: CASSIDGMMNTEAFF

v_gene: TRBV2
d_gene: TRBD1
CDR3aa: CASSQQGAGNEQFF

v_gene: TRBV5-6
d_gene: -
CDR3aa: CASSLVGAGNEKLFF

v_gene: TRBV5-6
d_gene: -
CDR3aa: CASSLGRDTPLHF

v_gene: TRBV7-2
d_gene: TRBD2
CDR3aa: CASSPGLAYTGELFF

v_gene: TRBV9
d_gene: TRBD2
CDR3aa: CASSVDPSGYSTDTQYF

v_gene: TRBV7-7
d_gene: TRBD2
CDR3aa: CASSLAGEQETQYF

v_gene: TRBV18
d_gene: -
CDR3aa: CASSPLEQYF

v_gene: TRBV12-5
d_gene: TRBD2
CDR3aa: CASGKRGPYNEQFF

v_gene: TRBV25-1
d_gene: -
CDR3aa: CASSRPGLDEQYF

v_gene: TRBV6-5
d_gene: -
CDR3aa: CASSSSYYSSGNTIYF

v_gene: TRBV7-2
d_gene: -
CDR3aa: CASSSRVAVSYEQYF

v_gene: TRBV6-6
d_gene: TRBD2
CDR3aa: CASRIAGGQETQYF

v_gene: TRBV11-2
d_gene: -
CDR3aa: CASSLGRASYEQYF

v_gene: TRBV19
d_gene: TRBD1
CDR3aa: CASSIGDRAWGTDTQYF

v_gene: TRBV9
d_gene: TRBD2
CDR3aa: CASSVTPSGNTGELFF

v_gene: TRBV19
d_gene: -
CDR3aa: CASTPVINHFYGYTF

v_gene: TRBV4-1
d_gene: -
CDR3aa: CASSQDSGRGNTEAFF

v_gene: TRBV6-5
d_gene: -
CDR3aa: CASMRAYNQPQHF

v_gene: TRBV28
d_gene: -
CDR3aa: CASSLTPSRANTEAFF

v_gene: TRBV6-1
d_gene: TRBD1
CDR3aa: CASNEVGTGYVPQYF

v_gene: TRBV11-2
d_gene: TRBD1
CDR3aa: CASSLVRTGNEKLFF

v_gene: TRBV5-5
d_gene: -
CDR3aa: CASSLGWGRAGEKLFF

v_gene: TRBV2
d_gene: -
CDR3aa: CASRQRGDNEQFF

v_gene: TRBV29-1
d_gene: -
CDR3aa: CSVEEGTDTQYF

v_gene: TRBV5-6
d_gene: TRBD1
CDR3aa: CASSPDRAYGYTF

v_gene: TRBV7-3
d_gene: TRBD1
CDR3aa: CASRRDRNTGELFF

v_gene: TRBV5-8
d_gene: TRBD1
CDR3aa: CASSPGQGISYEQYF

v_gene: TRBV7-2
d_gene: -
CDR3aa: CASSLSRSGQYF

v_gene: TRBV15
d_gene: TRBD1
CDR3aa: CATSSPGQATNEKLFF

v_gene: TRBV7-3
d_gene: TRBD2
CDR3aa: CASSAKPGTSGATFSTDTQYF

v_gene: TRBV5-8
d_gene: TRBD2
CDR3aa: CASSPGLAGTQETQYF